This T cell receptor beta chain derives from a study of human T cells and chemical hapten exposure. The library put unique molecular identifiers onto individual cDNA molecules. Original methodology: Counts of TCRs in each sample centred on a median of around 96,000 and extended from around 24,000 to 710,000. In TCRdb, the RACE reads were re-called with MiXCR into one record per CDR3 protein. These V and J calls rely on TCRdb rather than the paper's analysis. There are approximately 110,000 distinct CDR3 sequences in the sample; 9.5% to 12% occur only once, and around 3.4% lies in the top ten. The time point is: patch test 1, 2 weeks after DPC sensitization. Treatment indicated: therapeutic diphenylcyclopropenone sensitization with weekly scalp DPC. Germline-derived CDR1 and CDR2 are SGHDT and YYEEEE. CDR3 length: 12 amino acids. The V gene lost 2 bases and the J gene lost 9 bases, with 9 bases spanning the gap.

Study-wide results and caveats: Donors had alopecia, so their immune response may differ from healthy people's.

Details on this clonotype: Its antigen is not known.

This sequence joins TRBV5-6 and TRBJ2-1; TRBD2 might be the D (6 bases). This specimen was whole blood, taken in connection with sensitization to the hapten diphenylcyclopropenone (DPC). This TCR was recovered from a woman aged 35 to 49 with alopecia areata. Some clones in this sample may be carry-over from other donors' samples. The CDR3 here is CASSLGGVEQFF. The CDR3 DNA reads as TGTGCCAGCAGCTTAGGAGGGGTTGAGCAGTTCTTC. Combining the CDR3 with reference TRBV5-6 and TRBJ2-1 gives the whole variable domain DAGVTQSPTHLIKTRGQQVTLRCSPKSGHDTVSWYQQALGQGPQFIFQYYEEEERQRGNFPDRFSGHQFPNYSSELNVNALLLGDSALYLCASSLGGVEQFFGPGTRLTVL.